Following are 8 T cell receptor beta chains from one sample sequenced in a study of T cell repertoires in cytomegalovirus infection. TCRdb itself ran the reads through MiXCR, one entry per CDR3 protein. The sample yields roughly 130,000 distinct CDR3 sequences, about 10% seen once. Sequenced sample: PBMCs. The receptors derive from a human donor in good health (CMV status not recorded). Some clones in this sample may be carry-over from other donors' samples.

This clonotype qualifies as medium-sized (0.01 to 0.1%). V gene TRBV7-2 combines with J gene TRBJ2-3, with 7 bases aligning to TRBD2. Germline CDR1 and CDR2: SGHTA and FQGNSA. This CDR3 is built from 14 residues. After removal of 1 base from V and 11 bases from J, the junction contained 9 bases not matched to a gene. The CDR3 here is CASSLGGGVVGQYF. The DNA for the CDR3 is TGTGCCAGCAGCTTAGGCGGGGGTGTTGTCGGGCAGTATTTT.

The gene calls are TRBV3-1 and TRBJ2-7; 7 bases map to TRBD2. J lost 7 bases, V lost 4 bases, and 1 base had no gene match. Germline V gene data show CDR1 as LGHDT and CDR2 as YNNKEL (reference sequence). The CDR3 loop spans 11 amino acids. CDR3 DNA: TGTGCCAGCAGCCGCGGGGGAGAGCAGTACTTC. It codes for CASSRGGEQYF.

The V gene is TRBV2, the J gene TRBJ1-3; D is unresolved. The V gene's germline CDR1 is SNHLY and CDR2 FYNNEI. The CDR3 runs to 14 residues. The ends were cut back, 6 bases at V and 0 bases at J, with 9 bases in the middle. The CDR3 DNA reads TGTGCCAGCAGCACCCGGGACTCTGGAAACACCATATATTTT. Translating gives CASSTRDSGNTIYF. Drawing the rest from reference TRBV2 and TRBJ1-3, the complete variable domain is EPEVTQTPSHQVTQMGQEVILRCVPISNHLYFYWYRQILGQKVEFLVSFYNNEISEKSEIFDDQFSVERPDGSNFTLKIRSTKLEDSAMYFCASSTRDSGNTIYFGEGSWLTVV.

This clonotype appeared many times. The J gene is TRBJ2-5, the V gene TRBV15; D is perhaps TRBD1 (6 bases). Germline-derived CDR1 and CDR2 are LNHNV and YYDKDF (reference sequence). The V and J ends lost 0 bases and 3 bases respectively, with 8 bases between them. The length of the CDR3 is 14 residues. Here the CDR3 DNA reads TGTGCCACCAGCAGAGAAAGGACAGAAGAGACCCAGTACTTC. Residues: CATSRERTEETQYF. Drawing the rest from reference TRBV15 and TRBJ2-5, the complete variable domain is DAMVIQNPRYQVTQFGKPVTLSCSQTLNHNVMYWYQQKSSQAPKLLFHYYDKDFNNEADTPDNFQSRRPNTSFCFLDIRSPGLGDTAMYLCATSRERTEETQYFGPGTRLLVL.

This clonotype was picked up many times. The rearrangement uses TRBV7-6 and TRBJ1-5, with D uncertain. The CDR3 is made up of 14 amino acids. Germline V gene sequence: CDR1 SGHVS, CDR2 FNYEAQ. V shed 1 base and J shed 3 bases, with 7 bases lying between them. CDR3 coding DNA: TGTGCCAGCAGCTTAGGAGAAACCAATCAGCCCCAGCATTTT. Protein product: CASSLGETNQPQHF.

The CDR3 bases are TGTGCCATACAGACTAGCGGGGAGAACACAGATACGCAGTATTTT. Translated: CAIQTSGENTDTQYF. This chain uses TRBV2 with TRBJ2-3, with 11 bases matching TRBD2. This CDR3 comprises 15 residues. Germline CDR1 SNHLY, CDR2 FYNNEI. Trimming cost V 10 bases and J 2 bases; bases outside gene matches: 8.

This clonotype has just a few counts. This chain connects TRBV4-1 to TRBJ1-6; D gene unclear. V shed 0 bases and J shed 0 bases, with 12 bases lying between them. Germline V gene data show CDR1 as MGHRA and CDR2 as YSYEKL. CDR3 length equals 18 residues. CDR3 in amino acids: CASSQDGEESSYNSPLHF. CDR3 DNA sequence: TGCGCCAGCAGCCAAGATGGGGAGGAGAGCTCCTATAATTCACCCCTCCACTTT.

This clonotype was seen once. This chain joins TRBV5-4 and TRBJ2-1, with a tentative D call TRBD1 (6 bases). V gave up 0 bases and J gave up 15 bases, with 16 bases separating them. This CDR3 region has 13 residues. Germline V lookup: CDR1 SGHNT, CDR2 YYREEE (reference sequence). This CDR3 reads CASSLAGQTEWFF. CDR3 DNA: TGTGCCAGCAGCTTGGCCGGACAGACCGAGTGGTTCTTC.